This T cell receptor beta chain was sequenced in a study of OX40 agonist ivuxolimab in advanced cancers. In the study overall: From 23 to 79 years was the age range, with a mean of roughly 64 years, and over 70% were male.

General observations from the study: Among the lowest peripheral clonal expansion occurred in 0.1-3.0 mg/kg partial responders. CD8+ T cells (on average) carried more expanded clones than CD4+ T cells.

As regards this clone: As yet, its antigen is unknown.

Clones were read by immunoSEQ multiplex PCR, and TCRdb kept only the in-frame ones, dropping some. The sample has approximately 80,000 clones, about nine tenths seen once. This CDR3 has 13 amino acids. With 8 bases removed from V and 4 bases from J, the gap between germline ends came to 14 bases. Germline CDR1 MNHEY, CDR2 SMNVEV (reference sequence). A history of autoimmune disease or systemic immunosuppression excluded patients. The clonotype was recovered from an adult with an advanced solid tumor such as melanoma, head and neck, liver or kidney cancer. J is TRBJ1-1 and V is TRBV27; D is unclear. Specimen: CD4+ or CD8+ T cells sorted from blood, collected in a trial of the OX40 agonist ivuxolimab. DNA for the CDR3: TGTGCCAGCGGCCTCCTGGAGACCACTGAAGCTTTCTTT. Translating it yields CASGLLETTEAFF.